Sequencing of this TCR beta chain was carried out in a study of CD4+ T cells in melanoma. Trimming took off 2 bases at V and 0 bases at J, with 4 bases between the two ends. The CDR3 has 13 amino acids. Looked up from germline, CDR1 is KGHSH and CDR2 is LQKENI. Some clones are missing from TCRdb's copy, which holds only in-frame ones; the method was immunoSEQ multiplex PCR. The table records some 20,000 clones, about 80% of them present only once. Study results and limitations: A reported correlation linked neoantigen-specific CD4+ T cells to CD8+, macrophage and B cell function.

A note on this clone: The target antigen is unknown.

Sequencing was performed on cells from a culture (not recorded whether cultured in vitro). This clonotype originated in a human donor with melanoma. This chain connects TRBV18 to TRBJ2-5; no reliable D call. CDR3 residues: CASSPTDQETQYF. For the CDR3, the DNA is TGTGCCAGCTCACCAACAGACCAAGAGACCCAGTACTTC.